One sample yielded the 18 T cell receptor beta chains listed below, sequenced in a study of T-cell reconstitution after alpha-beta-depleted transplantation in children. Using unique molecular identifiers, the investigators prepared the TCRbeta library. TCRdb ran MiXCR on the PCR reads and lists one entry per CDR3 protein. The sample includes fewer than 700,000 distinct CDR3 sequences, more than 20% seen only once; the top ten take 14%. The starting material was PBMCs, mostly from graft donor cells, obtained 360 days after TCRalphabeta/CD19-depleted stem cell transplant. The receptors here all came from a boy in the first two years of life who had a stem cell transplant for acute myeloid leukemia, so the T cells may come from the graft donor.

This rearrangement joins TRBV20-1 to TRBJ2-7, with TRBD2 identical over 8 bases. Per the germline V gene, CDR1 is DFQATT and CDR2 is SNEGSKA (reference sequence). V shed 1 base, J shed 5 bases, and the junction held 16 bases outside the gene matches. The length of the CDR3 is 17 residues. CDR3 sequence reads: CSARARQLAEFRDEQYF. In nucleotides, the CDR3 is TGCAGTGCTAGAGCCCGCCAACTAGCGGAATTTCGCGACGAGCAGTACTTC.

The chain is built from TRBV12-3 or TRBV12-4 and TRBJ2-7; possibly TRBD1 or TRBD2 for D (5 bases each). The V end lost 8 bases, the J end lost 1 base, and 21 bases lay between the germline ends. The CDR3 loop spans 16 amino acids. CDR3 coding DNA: TGTGCCAGCCAACCTAGATCCCTGGGGGTATCCTACGAGCAGTACGTC. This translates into CASQPRSLGVSYEQYV.

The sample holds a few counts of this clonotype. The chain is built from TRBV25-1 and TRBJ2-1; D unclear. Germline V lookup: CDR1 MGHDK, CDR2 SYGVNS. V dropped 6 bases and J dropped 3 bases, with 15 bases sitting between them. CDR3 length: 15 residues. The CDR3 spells CASSPRVGSYNEQFF. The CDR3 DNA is TGTGCCAGCAGCCCTAGGGTGGGCAGCTACAATGAGCAGTTCTTC.

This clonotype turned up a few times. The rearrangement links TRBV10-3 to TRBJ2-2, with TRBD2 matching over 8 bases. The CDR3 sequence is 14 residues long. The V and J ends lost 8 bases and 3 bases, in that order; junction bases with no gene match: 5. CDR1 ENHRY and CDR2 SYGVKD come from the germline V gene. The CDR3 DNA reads TGTGCCATCCGACGGGGGGGCGACACCGGGGAGCTGTTTTTT. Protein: CAIRRGGDTGELFF.

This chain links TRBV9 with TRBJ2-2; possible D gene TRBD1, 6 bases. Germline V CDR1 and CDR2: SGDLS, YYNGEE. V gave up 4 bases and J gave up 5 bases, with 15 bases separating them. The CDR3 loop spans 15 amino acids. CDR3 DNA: TGTGCCAGCAGCCTTTCTACAGGGATAACCGGGGAGCTGTTTTTT. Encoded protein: CASSLSTGITGELFF. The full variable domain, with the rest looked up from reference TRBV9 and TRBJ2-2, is DSGVTQTPKHLITATGQRVTLRCSPRSGDLSVYWYQQSLDQGLQFLIQYYNGEERAKGNILERFSAQQFPDLHSELNLSSLELGDSALYFCASSLSTGITGELFFGEGSRLTVL.

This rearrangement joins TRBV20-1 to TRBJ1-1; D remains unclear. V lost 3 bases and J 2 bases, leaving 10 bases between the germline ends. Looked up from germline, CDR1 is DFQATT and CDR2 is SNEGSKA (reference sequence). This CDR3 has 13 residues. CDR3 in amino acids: CSASGVSNTEAFF. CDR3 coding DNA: TGCAGTGCTAGTGGGGTTTCCAACACTGAAGCTTTCTTT.

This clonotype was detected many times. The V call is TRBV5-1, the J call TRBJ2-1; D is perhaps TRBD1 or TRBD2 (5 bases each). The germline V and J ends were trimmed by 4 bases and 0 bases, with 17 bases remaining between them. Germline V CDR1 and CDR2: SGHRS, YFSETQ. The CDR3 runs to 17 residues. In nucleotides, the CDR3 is TGCGCCAGCAGCCTCCCCCACCAGGGAGCCTCCTACAATGAGCAGTTCTTC. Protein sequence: CASSLPHQGASYNEQFF.

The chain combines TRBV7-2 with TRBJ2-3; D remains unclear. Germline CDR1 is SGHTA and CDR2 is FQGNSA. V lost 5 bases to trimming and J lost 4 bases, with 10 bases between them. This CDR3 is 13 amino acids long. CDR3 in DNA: TGTGCCAGCAGCCTTCCGCAGGCAGATACGCAGTATTTT. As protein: CASSLPQADTQYF.

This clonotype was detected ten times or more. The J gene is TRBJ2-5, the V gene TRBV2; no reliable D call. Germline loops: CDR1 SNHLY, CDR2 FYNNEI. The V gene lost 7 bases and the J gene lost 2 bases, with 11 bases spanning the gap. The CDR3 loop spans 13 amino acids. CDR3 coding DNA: TGTGCCAGCATACGTACAGAGCAAGAGACCCAGTACTTC. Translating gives CASIRTEQETQYF.

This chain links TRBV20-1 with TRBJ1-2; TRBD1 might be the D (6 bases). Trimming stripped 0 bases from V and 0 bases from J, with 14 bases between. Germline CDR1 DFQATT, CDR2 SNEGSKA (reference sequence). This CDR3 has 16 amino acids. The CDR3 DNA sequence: TGCAGTGCTAGAGATGGAACAGGGCGTGCTAACTATGGCTACACCTTC. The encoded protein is CSARDGTGRANYGYTF.

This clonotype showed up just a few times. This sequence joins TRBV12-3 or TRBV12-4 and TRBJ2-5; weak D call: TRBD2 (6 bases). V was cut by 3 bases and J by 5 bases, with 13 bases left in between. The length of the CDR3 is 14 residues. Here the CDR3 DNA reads TGTGCCAGCAGTTTTGGGCTAGCGAGGGAGACCCAGTACTTC. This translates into CASSFGLARETQYF.

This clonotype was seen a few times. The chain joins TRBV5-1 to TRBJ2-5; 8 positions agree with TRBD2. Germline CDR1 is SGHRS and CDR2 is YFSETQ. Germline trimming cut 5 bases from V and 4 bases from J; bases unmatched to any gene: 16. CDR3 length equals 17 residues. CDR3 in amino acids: CASSSRGRGEKGETQYF. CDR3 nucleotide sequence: TGCGCCAGCAGTTCCCGCGGGCGGGGGGAGAAAGGAGAGACCCAGTACTTC.

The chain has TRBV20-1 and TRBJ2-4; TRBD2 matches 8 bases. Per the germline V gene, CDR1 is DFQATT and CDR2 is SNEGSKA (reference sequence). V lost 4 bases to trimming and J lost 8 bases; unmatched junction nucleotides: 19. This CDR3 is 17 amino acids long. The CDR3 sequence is CSANREGLAGREYIQYF. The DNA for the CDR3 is TGCAGTGCTAACCGGGAAGGACTAGCCGGTCGGGAGTACATTCAGTACTTC.

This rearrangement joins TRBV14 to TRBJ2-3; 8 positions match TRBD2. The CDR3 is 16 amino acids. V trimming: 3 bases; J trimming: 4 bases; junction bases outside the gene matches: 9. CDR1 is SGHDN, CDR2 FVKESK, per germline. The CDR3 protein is CASSHPGTSSADTQYF. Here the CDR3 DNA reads TGTGCCAGCAGCCATCCCGGGACTAGTAGTGCAGATACGCAGTATTTT.

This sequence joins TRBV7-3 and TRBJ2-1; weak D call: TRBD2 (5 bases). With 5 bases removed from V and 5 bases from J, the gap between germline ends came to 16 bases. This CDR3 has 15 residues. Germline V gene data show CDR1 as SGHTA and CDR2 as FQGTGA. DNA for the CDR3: TGTGCCAGCAGCCTAGGTACTAGAGAACACAATGAGCAGTTCTTC. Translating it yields CASSLGTREHNEQFF.

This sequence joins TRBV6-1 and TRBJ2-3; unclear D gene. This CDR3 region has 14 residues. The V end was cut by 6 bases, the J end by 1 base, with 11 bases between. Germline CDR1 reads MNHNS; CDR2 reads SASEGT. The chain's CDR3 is CASRVDLGTDTQYF. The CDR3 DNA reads TGTGCCAGCAGGGTCGACCTGGGCACAGATACGCAGTATTTT.

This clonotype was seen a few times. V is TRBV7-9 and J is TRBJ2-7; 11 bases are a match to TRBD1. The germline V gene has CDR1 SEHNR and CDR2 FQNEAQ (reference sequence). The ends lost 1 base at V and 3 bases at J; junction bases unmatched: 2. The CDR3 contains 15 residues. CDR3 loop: CASSLEGTGGYEQYV. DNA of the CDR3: TGTGCCAGCAGCTTAGAAGGGACAGGGGGCTACGAGCAGTACGTC.

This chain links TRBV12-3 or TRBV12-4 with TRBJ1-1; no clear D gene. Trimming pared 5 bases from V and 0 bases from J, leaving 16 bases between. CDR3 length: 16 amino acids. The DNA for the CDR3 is TGTGCCAGCAGTCCCGGACTGAACTTCATGAACACTGAAGCTTTCTTT. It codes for CASSPGLNFMNTEAFF.